This T cell receptor (beta chain) is from a study of CD8+CD57+ T cells in acquired aplastic anemia. This clonotype has just a few counts. The template for TCR beta VDJ and CDR3 sequence profiling was genomic DNA. TCRdb fed the reads into MiXCR, producing one record per CDR3 protein. The table shows some 180,000 distinct CDR3 sequences, with about 60% occurring only once. After removal of 9 bases from V and 4 bases from J, the junction contained 9 bases not matched to a gene. Germline V gene data show CDR1 as KGHDR and CDR2 as SFDVKD. This CDR3 comprises 14 residues. Patients selected for sequencing had displayed CD8+CD57+ cell expansion by flow cytometry.

V gene TRBV24-1 combines with J gene TRBJ2-3; TRBD2 matches 7 bases. This sequence originates from a human donor with aplastic anemia. The specimen sequenced was sorted CD4+, CD8+, or CD8+CD57+ T cells (not recorded which) from PBMCs. CDR3 DNA: TGTGCCACCCGATCTACTAGCGCCTCAGATACGCAGTATTTT. Protein sequence: CATRSTSASDTQYF.